The rows below give T cell receptor beta chains drawn from one sample of a study of T cell repertoires in cytomegalovirus infection. Each CDR3 protein gets one entry after TCRdb re-called the reads with MiXCR. The sample has over 100,000 distinct CDR3 sequences; approximately 15% are singletons. Sequenced sample: PBMCs. The receptors derive from a human donor in good health (CMV status not recorded). Some clones in this sample may be carry-over from other donors' samples. Both conserved end residues are part of each CDR3. Fields, in order: J gene, D gene, CDR3 length, clone size, V gene, CDR3 protein, CDR3 DNA. A D gene is named only where the DNA matches it firmly. Clone sizes are given selectively: once, few, many, or a class where the clone is expanded.

J: TRBJ1-1; D: .; length: 14; size: many; V: TRBV7-6; CDR3: CASSAGAGDTEAFF; DNA: TGTGCCAGCAGTGCAGGGGCAGGGGACACTGAAGCTTTCTTT
J: TRBJ2-2; D: .; length: 14; size: .; V: TRBV29-1; CDR3: CSVGTPPGTGELFF; DNA: TGCAGCGTTGGGACTCCCCCGGGGACCGGGGAGCTGTTTTTT
J: TRBJ1-2; D: .; length: 14; size: few; V: TRBV4-1; CDR3: CASSQDLGEDGYTF; DNA: TGCGCCAGCAGCCAAGATTTAGGCGAGGATGGCTACACCTTC
J: TRBJ2-7; D: .; length: 15; size: many; V: TRBV7-8; CDR3: CASSTPGGGAGEQYF; DNA: TGTGCCAGCAGCACCCCAGGGGGGGGCGCAGGGGAGCAGTACTTC
J: TRBJ2-5; D: TRBD2; length: 14; size: .; V: TRBV12-3/TRBV12-4; CDR3: CASSRGGAEETQYF; DNA: TGTGCCAGCAGTCGCGGGGGGGCCGAGGAGACCCAGTACTTC
J: TRBJ1-1; D: .; length: 13; size: many; V: TRBV7-2; CDR3: CASSVARGTEAFF; DNA: TGTGCCAGCAGCGTAGCCAGGGGCACTGAAGCTTTCTTT
J: TRBJ2-2; D: TRBD2; length: 15; size: many; V: TRBV7-2; CDR3: CASSDSGGGTGELFF; DNA: TGTGCCAGCAGCGATAGCGGGGGCGGAACCGGGGAGCTGTTTTTT
J: TRBJ1-5; D: .; length: 16; size: few; V: TRBV28; CDR3: CASSLRRGTSNQPQHF; DNA: TGTGCCAGCAGTTTAAGGAGGGGGACTAGCAATCAGCCCCAGCATTTT
J: TRBJ2-7; D: .; length: 14; size: many; V: TRBV7-2; CDR3: CASSLSRVSYEQYF; DNA: TGTGCCAGCAGCTTAAGCAGGGTATCCTACGAGCAGTACTTC
J: TRBJ1-5; D: .; length: 16; size: few; V: TRBV6-2/TRBV6-3; CDR3: CASSPDRWLSNQPQHF; DNA: TGTGCCAGCAGTCCTGACAGGTGGCTGAGCAATCAGCCCCAGCATTTT
J: TRBJ2-1; D: TRBD1; length: 19; size: few; V: TRBV5-1; CDR3: CASSYTGQGGVRVYNEQFF; DNA: TGCGCCAGCAGCTACACGGGACAGGGGGGTGTTCGGGTCTACAATGAGCAGTTCTTC
J: TRBJ2-7; D: .; length: 15; size: few; V: TRBV7-8; CDR3: CASSLGWGAFYEQYF; DNA: TGTGCCAGCAGCTTAGGGTGGGGGGCCTTCTACGAGCAGTACTTC
J: TRBJ2-1; D: TRBD1; length: 14; size: many; V: TRBV5-4; CDR3: CASSLRTGGNEQFF; DNA: TGTGCCAGCAGCTTGAGAACAGGGGGCAATGAGCAGTTCTTC
J: TRBJ2-5; D: .; length: 15; size: .; V: TRBV28; CDR3: CASSYGEQGQETQYF; DNA: TGTGCCAGCAGTTACGGGGAGCAGGGGCAAGAGACCCAGTACTTC
J: TRBJ2-6; D: .; length: 19; size: many; V: TRBV7-2; CDR3: CASSLVRPGSFSGANVLTF; DNA: TGTGCCAGCAGCTTAGTTCGGCCAGGGTCATTCTCTGGGGCCAACGTCCTGACTTTC
J: TRBJ2-3; D: .; length: 16; size: many; V: TRBV7-6; CDR3: CASSLAAGGPTDTQYF; DNA: TGTGCCAGCAGCTTAGCGGCCGGGGGACCCACAGATACGCAGTATTTT
J: TRBJ2-7; D: .; length: 18; size: many; V: TRBV7-2; CDR3: CASSLKVPGGVVLYEQYF; DNA: TGTGCCAGCAGCTTAAAGGTACCTGGCGGGGTCGTGCTCTACGAGCAGTACTTC
J: TRBJ1-6; D: .; length: 14; size: few; V: TRBV7-9; CDR3: CASSLGGSLEPLHF; DNA: TGTGCCAGCAGCTTAGGGGGGTCTCTAGAACCCCTCCACTTT
J: TRBJ2-1; D: TRBD2; length: 16; size: many; V: TRBV7-8; CDR3: CASSFGPGLAGGEQFF; DNA: TGTGCCAGCAGCTTTGGCCCGGGACTAGCGGGAGGTGAGCAGTTCTTC
J: TRBJ2-4; D: .; length: 16; size: many; V: TRBV28; CDR3: CASSPLTIQSKNIQYF; DNA: TGTGCCAGCAGTCCCCTCACCATTCAGTCCAAAAACATTCAGTACTTC
J: TRBJ1-1; D: .; length: 18; size: .; V: TRBV5-1; CDR3: CASSLLGQGKSMNNEAFF; DNA: TGCGCCAGCAGCTTGCTCGGGCAGGGGAAGTCCATGAACAATGAAGCTTTCTTT
J: TRBJ1-1; D: .; length: 13; size: few; V: TRBV2; CDR3: CASSEEVENGAFF; DNA: TGTGCCAGCAGTGAAGAGGTGGAAAATGGAGCTTTCTTT
J: TRBJ1-2; D: TRBD1; length: 16; size: few; V: TRBV4-2; CDR3: CASSQAPGQPLYGYTF; DNA: TGTGCCAGCAGCCAAGCCCCGGGACAGCCCCTTTATGGCTACACCTTC
J: TRBJ2-7; D: .; length: 12; size: many; V: TRBV7-2; CDR3: CASSLFNAEQYF; DNA: TGTGCCAGCAGCCTGTTTAACGCCGAGCAGTACTTC
J: TRBJ1-1; D: .; length: 13; size: many; V: TRBV6-1; CDR3: CASSEASRRSAFF; DNA: TGTGCCAGCAGTGAAGCTAGCCGTCGTTCTGCTTTCTTT
J: TRBJ2-5; D: .; length: 14; size: many; V: TRBV4-1; CDR3: CASSQGPRRETQYF; DNA: TGCGCCAGCAGCCAGGGACCGCGACGGGAGACCCAGTACTTC
J: TRBJ2-2; D: .; length: 16; size: .; V: TRBV6-4; CDR3: CASSANHGGNTGELFF; DNA: TGTGCCAGCAGTGCCAACCACGGGGGTAACACCGGGGAGCTGTTTTTT
J: TRBJ1-1; D: .; length: 11; size: .; V: TRBV7-8; CDR3: CASSLDGEAFF; DNA: TGTGCCAGCAGCCTGGACGGTGAAGCTTTCTTT
J: TRBJ1-1; D: .; length: 13; size: few; V: TRBV9; CDR3: CASSLGPGDEAFF; DNA: TGTGCCAGCAGCCTGGGACCGGGTGATGAAGCTTTCTTT
J: TRBJ1-2; D: .; length: 13; size: few; V: TRBV28; CDR3: CASSLLQGNGYTF; DNA: TGTGCCAGCAGTTTACTGCAGGGAAATGGCTACACCTTC
J: TRBJ2-3; D: .; length: 15; size: .; V: TRBV27; CDR3: CASYLEGGSPYTQYF; DNA: TGTGCCAGCTACCTCGAAGGCGGGTCCCCCTATACGCAGTATTTT
J: TRBJ2-2; D: .; length: 14; size: many; V: TRBV7-7; CDR3: CASSLDWDTGELFF; DNA: TGTGCTAGCAGCCTCGACTGGGACACCGGGGAGCTGTTTTTT
J: TRBJ1-2; D: .; length: 13; size: many; V: TRBV12-3/TRBV12-4; CDR3: CASSWRVPYGYTF; DNA: TGTGCCAGCAGTTGGAGGGTACCCTATGGCTACACCTTC
J: TRBJ2-1; D: .; length: 15; size: many; V: TRBV7-2; CDR3: CASRTTGGPYNEQFF; DNA: TGTGCCAGCAGAACAACGGGGGGCCCCTACAATGAGCAGTTCTTC
J: TRBJ1-2; D: .; length: 14; size: many; V: TRBV7-9; CDR3: CASSLGAGNYGYTF; DNA: TGTGCCAGCAGCTTAGGAGCAGGGAACTATGGCTACACCTTC
J: TRBJ2-5; D: TRBD2; length: 15; size: many; V: TRBV7-3; CDR3: CASSLFAGGQETQYF; DNA: TGTGCCAGCAGCTTATTCGCGGGGGGGCAAGAGACCCAGTACTTC